The sequence of this T cell receptor beta chain was determined in a study of cytomegalovirus exposure and HLA in healthy donors. General study results and limits: In vitro data verified three CMV-associated chains as specific for CMV antigens. HLA allele associations emerged for 15,000 to 20,000 TCR beta sequences in a later analysis, at 0.05 false discovery rate. It was 164 TCR beta chains that were listed as cytomegalovirus-associated.

Primers included in the PCR were 60 Vbeta and 13 Jbeta primers. Sequenced by immunoSEQ multiplex PCR; TCRdb stores in-frame clones only, minus some. Of 95,000 to 150,000 clones in the sample, about three quarters are singletons; the top ten hold 8.2%. This clone was seen only a few times. Its antigen is not identified. Germline lookup yields CDR1 MNHEY and CDR2 SMNVEV (reference sequence). The CDR3 length is 20 residues. J gave up 1 base and V 1 base, and 12 bases lay outside the gene matches. The chain carries TRBV27 and TRBJ2-3, with 12 bases fitting TRBD2. The TCR originated in a woman aged 40 to 55 in good health and CMV-seropositive. Sequenced material: PBMCs. CDR3 region: CASSLLTGILAGGRTDTQYF. CDR3 coding DNA: TGTGCCAGCAGTTTATTGACAGGGATACTAGCGGGGGGACGCACAGATACGCAGTATTTT.